These 10 T cell receptor beta chains were all obtained from the same sample, sequenced in a study of graft-versus-host responses after intestinal transplantation. Antigens for these TCRs are unknown. Profiled with immunoSEQ multiplex PCR; TCRdb holds only in-frame clones, not every one. The sample lists roughly 120,000 clones; about nine tenths were seen once. Sequencing was performed on unstimulated CD4+ T cells sorted from spleen or lymph node cells, taken before intestinal transplant. Source of these receptors: a human donor who received an intestinal transplant.

This chain connects TRBV19 to TRBJ2-1, with 7 bases identical to TRBD1. V shed 4 bases, J shed 2 bases, and the junction held 5 bases outside the gene matches. CDR3 length equals 15 residues. Germline CDR1 LNHDA, CDR2 SQIVND (reference sequence). The CDR3 DNA follows: TGTGCCAGTAGTACCCCCGGACAGGCCTACAATGAGCAGTTCTTC. It is translated as CASSTPGQAYNEQFF.

This rearrangement joins TRBV7-2 to TRBJ1-1, with D possibly TRBD1 on 5 matching bases. From germline, CDR1 is SGHTA and CDR2 FQGNSA. V was cut by 1 base and J by 0 bases, with 9 bases left in between. This CDR3 comprises 15 residues. The CDR3 DNA is TGTGCCAGCAGCTTAGGGGGCAGCCTGAACACTGAAGCTTTCTTT. Its protein product is CASSLGGSLNTEAFF. Together with reference TRBV7-2 and TRBJ1-1, the CDR3 gives the full variable domain: GAGVSQSPSNKVTEKGKDVELRCDPISGHTALYWYRQSLGQGLEFLIYFQGNSAPDKSGLPSDRFSAERTGGSVSTLTIQRTQQEDSAVYLCASSLGGSLNTEAFFGQGTRLTVV.

This clone appeared once. This sequence joins TRBV19 and TRBJ2-3; possibly TRBD1 for D (6 bases). CDR3 length equals 15 residues. Trimming removed 7 bases from V and 2 bases from J, with 16 bases in between. The V gene's germline CDR1 is LNHDA and CDR2 SQIVND (reference sequence). The CDR3 DNA sequence: TGTGCCAGTAAAGAGGGGGACCGTTACACAGATACGCAGTATTTT. It specifies CASKEGDRYTDTQYF. Full variable domain (missing parts from reference TRBV19 and TRBJ2-3): DGGITQSPKYLFRKEGQNVTLSCEQNLNHDAMYWYRQDPGQGLRLIYYSQIVNDFQKGDIAEGYSVSREKKESFPLTVTSAQKNPTAFYLCASKEGDRYTDTQYFGPGTRLTVL.

The chain has TRBV5-4 and TRBJ1-2; D remains ambiguous. This CDR3 has 13 residues. V was trimmed by 0 bases and J by 1 base, leaving 4 bases between them. CDR1 SGHNT and CDR2 YYREEE come from the germline V gene (reference sequence). Here the CDR3 reads CASSLDINYGYTF. CDR3 in DNA: TGTGCCAGCAGCTTGGACATTAACTATGGCTACACCTTC.

The genes are TRBV20-1 and TRBJ1-1; D call uncertain. CDR3 length: 10 amino acids. V lost 3 bases and J lost 7, with 6 bases in between. Germline V gene lookup returns CDR1 DFQATT and CDR2 SNEGSKA (reference sequence). The CDR3 DNA reads as TGCAGTGCTAGTCGGGGTGAAGCTTTCTTT. It encodes CSASRGEAFF.

The chain couples TRBV30 to TRBJ2-6; D is uncertain. With 3 bases removed from V and 1 base from J, the gap between germline ends came to 22 bases. Germline lookup yields CDR1 GTSNPN and CDR2 SVGIG (reference sequence). The CDR3 length is 19 residues. The CDR3 reads CAWSSLRVPAASGANVLTF. In nucleotides, the CDR3 is TGTGCCTGGAGCTCCCTACGAGTGCCCGCCGCTTCTGGGGCCAACGTCCTGACTTTC. Variable domain in full (rest from reference TRBV30 and TRBJ2-6): SQTIHQWPATLVQPVGSPLSLECTVEGTSNPNLYWYRQAAGRGLQLLFYSVGIGQISSEVPQNLSASRPQDRQFILSSKKLLLSDSGFYLCAWSSLRVPAASGANVLTFGAGSRLTVL.

Points on this clone: Other DNA sequences in this sample translate to the same CDR3. The chain joins TRBV5-1 to TRBJ1-4, with 7 bases fitting TRBD1. The CDR3 covers 14 residues. After removal of 0 bases from V and 5 bases from J, the junction contained 1 base not matched to a gene. CDR1 SGHRS and CDR2 YFSETQ come from the germline V gene. This CDR3 reads CASSLGTGNEKLFF. The CDR3 bases are TGCGCCAGCAGCTTGGGGACAGGAAATGAAAAACTGTTTTTT.

The genes are TRBV4-1 and TRBJ2-7; weak D call: TRBD1 (6 bases). The V gene's germline CDR1 is MGHRA and CDR2 YSYEKL. Trimming cost V 0 bases and J 5 bases, with 14 bases left between them. The CDR3 contains 15 residues. CDR3 residues: CASSQDPGAKHEQYF. CDR3 DNA: TGCGCCAGCAGCCAAGATCCAGGGGCGAAACACGAGCAGTACTTC.

This chain uses TRBV30 with TRBJ2-1, with 12 bases fitting TRBD2. CDR3 size: 15 residues. J lost 2 bases, V lost 4 bases, and 3 bases had no gene match. Germline V CDR1 and CDR2: GTSNPN, SVGIG (reference sequence). CDR3 protein: CAWTGLAGTYNEQFF. CDR3 nucleotides: TGTGCCTGGACCGGACTAGCGGGGACCTACAATGAGCAGTTCTTC.

The CDR3 reads CASSLSGEINIQYF. The CDR3 DNA reads TGTGCCAGCAGCTTGAGCGGGGAGATCAACATTCAGTACTTC. The chain carries TRBV5-4 and TRBJ2-4, with 7 bases matching TRBD2. CDR3 length: 14 residues. Trimming cost V 1 base and J 7 bases; bases outside gene matches: 5. Germline V lookup: CDR1 SGHNT, CDR2 YYREEE (reference sequence).